This entry features one T cell receptor beta chain sequence. The antigen remains undetermined. The data were produced by immunoSEQ multiplex PCR, yet TCRdb's version contains in-frame clones alone and is incomplete. The sample records more than 1.2 million clones, less than 99% being singletons. The CDR3 consists of 17 residues. Trimming took off 5 bases at V and 4 bases at J, with 23 bases between the two ends. Germline values: CDR1 SGHRS, CDR2 YFSETQ. The data originate from a study of shared clonotypes between healthy human individuals. Study overall: Each donor's CD8 memory used one plate, CD8 naive two, each CD4 subset three.

General study results and limits: It was expected that sequencing depth would affect clonotype sharing among donors.

This rearrangement joins TRBV5-1 to TRBJ2-3; perhaps D is TRBD1 or TRBD2 (6 bases each). Sequenced sample: naive CD4+ T cells sorted from blood. Indicated subset: CD45RA+ positively selected. The receptor was isolated from a man younger than 45 in good health. The CDR3 nucleotides are TGCGCCAGCAGGTATACCGGGGGCCCGCCGGGACCAGATACGCAGTATTTT. This gives the protein CASRYTGGPPGPDTQYF.